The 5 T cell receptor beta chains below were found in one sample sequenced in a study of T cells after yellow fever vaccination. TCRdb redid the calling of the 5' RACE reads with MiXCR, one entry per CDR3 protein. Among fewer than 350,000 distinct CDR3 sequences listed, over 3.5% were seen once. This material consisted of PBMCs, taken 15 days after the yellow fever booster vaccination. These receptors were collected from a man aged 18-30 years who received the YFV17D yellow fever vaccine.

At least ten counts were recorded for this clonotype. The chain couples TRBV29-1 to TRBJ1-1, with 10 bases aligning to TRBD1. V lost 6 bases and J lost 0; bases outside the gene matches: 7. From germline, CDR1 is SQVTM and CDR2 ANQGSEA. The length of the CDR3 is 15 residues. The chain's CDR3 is CSVGQGPSMNTEAFF. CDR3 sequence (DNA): TGCAGCGTGGGACAGGGGCCTAGCATGAACACTGAAGCTTTCTTT.

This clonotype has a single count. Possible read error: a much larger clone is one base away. CDR3 DNA: TGTGCCACCAGCAGCCTAACCAGCGGGATCTCCTACAATGAGCAGTTCTTC. Translated, it gives CATSSLTSGISYNEQFF. The J gene is TRBJ2-1, the V gene TRBV15; TRBD2 matches 7 bases. Germline values: CDR1 LNHNV, CDR2 YYDKDF (reference sequence). Trimming removed 3 bases from V and 0 bases from J; junction bases left unmatched: 8. This CDR3 contains 17 residues. The variable domain in full, completed from reference TRBV15 and TRBJ2-1, reads DAMVIQNPRYQVTQFGKPVTLSCSQTLNHNVMYWYQQKSSQAPKLLFHYYDKDFNNEADTPDNFQSRRPNTSFCFLDIRSPGLGDTAMYLCATSSLTSGISYNEQFFGPGTRLTVL.

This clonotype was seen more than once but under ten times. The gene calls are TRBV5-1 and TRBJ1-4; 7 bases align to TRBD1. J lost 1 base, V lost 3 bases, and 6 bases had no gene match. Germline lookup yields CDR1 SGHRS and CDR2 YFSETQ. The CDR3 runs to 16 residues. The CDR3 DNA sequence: TGCGCCAGCAGCTCGACAGGGTCCCGAACTAATGAAAAACTGTTTTTT. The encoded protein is CASSSTGSRTNEKLFF.

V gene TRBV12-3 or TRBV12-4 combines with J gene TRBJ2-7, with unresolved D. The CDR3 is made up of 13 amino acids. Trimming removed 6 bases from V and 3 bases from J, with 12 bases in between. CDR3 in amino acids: CASRPGLYYEQYF. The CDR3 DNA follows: TGTGCCAGCAGGCCGGGCCTATACTACGAGCAGTACTTC.

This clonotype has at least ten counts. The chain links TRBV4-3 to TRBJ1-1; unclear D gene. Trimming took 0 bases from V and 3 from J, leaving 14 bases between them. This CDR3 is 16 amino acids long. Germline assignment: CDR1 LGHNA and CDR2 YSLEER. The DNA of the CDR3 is TGCGCCAGCAGCCAAGATGGGTTAGCAGAGTACACTGAAGCTTTCTTT. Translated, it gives CASSQDGLAEYTEAFF.